This T cell receptor beta chain was profiled in a study of cytomegalovirus exposure and HLA in healthy donors. Deletions cut 3 bases from V and 0 bases from J, with 10 bases between. The CDR3 contains 15 residues. Germline lookup yields CDR1 SGHRS and CDR2 YFSETQ. With 60 Vbeta and 13 Jbeta primers, the PCR was carried out. Assay: immunoSEQ multiplex PCR; the TCRdb copy retains only in-frame clones and omits some. The data contain 150,000 to 200,000 clones, approximately 82% of them seen just once; the ten biggest clones take up around 8.3%. The donors, nominally healthy at sampling, likely had unrecorded immune exposures.

The chain employs TRBV5-1 and TRBJ2-1; no reliable D call. The clonotype was recovered from a woman in her 40s in good health and CMV-seropositive. The sequenced material came from PBMCs. For the CDR3, the DNA is TGCGCCAGCAGCTCGACACCGAGCTCCTACAATGAGCAGTTCTTC. Amino acid sequence: CASSSTPSSYNEQFF.